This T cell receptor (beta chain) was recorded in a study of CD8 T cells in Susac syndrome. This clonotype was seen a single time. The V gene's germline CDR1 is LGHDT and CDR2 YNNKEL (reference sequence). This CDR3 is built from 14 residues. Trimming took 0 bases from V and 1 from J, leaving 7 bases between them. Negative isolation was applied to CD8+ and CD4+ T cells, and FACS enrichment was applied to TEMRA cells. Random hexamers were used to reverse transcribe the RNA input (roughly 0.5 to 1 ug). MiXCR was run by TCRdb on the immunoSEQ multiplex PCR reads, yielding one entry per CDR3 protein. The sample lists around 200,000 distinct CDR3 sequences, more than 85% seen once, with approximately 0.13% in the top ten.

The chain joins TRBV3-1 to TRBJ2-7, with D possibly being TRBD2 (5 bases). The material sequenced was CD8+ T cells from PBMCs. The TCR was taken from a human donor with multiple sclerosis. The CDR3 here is CASSQEWTSYEQYF. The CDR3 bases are TGTGCCAGCAGCCAAGAATGGACTTCCTACGAGCAGTACTTC.